The clone carrying this T cell receptor beta chain was seen at least ten times. The record originates from a study of breast tumors, draining lymph nodes, adjacent tissues. TCRdb re-derived calls from the multiplex PCR reads in MiXCR, one entry per CDR3 protein. The sample has fewer than 150,000 distinct CDR3 sequences; approximately 22% are singletons. The CDR3 covers 14 residues. Trimming cost V 7 bases and J 4 bases, with 17 bases left between them. The germline gives CDR1 MDHEN, CDR2 SYDVKM. Breast cancer patients provided tissue from their axillary draining lymph nodes. The specimen sequenced was axillary lymph node tissue. This chain links TRBV28 with TRBJ2-7; D remains ambiguous. The clonotype was recovered from a female donor with breast cancer. Some clones in this sample may be carry-over from other donors' samples. The CDR3 bases are TGTGCCAGCATAGGATGGGAATCTGCATACGAGCAGTACTTC. Its translation: CASIGWESAYEQYF.